This T cell receptor beta chain was retrieved from a study of T-cell memory formation after mild COVID-19 (dated by TCRdb to 2020 to 2023). Describing the broader study: Most TCR sequence clusters were specific to one of the two donors. T-cell clones expanding and contracting after mild COVID-19 in two donors were tracked by longitudinal TCRalpha and TCRbeta repertoire sequencing. The cohort comprised two young, previously healthy adult volunteers, one female and one male.

The paper's findings and limits, for the study overall: The detection of some responding clones in pre-infection memory suggests that pre-existing cross-reactive memory T cells joined the SARS-CoV-2 response. SARS-CoV-2 specificity of the second-wave clones peaking on day 37 was not confirmed. Only two mild cases were covered by the study, and larger cohorts that include severe cases with pre-infection samples were considered necessary. Clones that contracted from day 15 to 85 showed balanced CD4/CD8 phenotypes, whereas a second wave of clones that expanded from day 15 to 37 leaned towards CD4+. Contracting CD4+ clones were found mainly in CM and EM memory subsets, while CD8+ clones were enriched in EMRA.

Sequenced on an Illumina NovaSeq 6000. TCRalpha and TCRbeta cDNA libraries were built by 5'RACE with constant-segment primers, adding sample barcodes and unique molecular identifiers. Trizol reagent was used to extract RNA from every sample. Libraries were amplified in two PCR steps, with a second sample barcode and Illumina TruSeq adapters added in the second step. Libraries were sequenced on an Illumina NovaSeq with 2 x 150 bp paired-end reads. Turning to the authors' computational methods: The reads were demultiplexed and collapsed into UMI-guided consensus sequences using migec v1.2.7. Using mixcr v2.1.11, UMI consensuses were aligned to TRA and TRB V and J templates and then assembled into clonotypes. Expanded or contracted clonotypes were those called significant by both edgeR and NoisET, with noise models trained on biological replicates. For edgeR calls, a false discovery rate-adjusted p below 0.01 and a log2 fold-change threshold of 1 were applied. As an exploratory analysis of dynamics, max-normalized trajectories of the 1000 most abundant clonotypes were examined with PCA combined with hierarchical clustering. Separately sequenced CD4+ and CD8+ repertoires were used to assign a CD4 or CD8 phenotype to each responding clone. The raw public reads went through TCRdb reprocessing: fastp at Q25, MiXCR clone calling, in-frame beta chains kept. Merged by CDR3 protein, the rows form single entries marked with the most common genes and DNA. What appears here as the V and J calls and clone size reflects TCRdb's work, not the paper's. Counted in this sample were about 340,000 distinct CDR3 sequences; 20% to 25% of them appeared once. The ten biggest clones cover roughly 23% of the sample.

Note on this clonotype: Its antigen specificity is not known. Its ends do not fully match the called genes, so a read error is possible.

CDR1 and CDR2, per the germline V gene, are SQVTM and ANQGSEA. CDR3 length: 13 amino acids, cysteine to phenylalanine. Only the CDR3 portion is preserved as DNA: 39 bases, with reading frame beginning at the first base. Ficoll-Paque density gradient centrifugation was the method used to isolate PBMCs. Specimen: PBMCs or a T cell subset sorted from them (not recorded which). This sequence originates from a man younger than 35 who had mild COVID-19 (a few samples of this study predate the infection). The sample titles of this study are shuffled in the database, so cell type and time point are left out; the donor was told from shared clones. The sequence is built from TRBV29-1 and TRBJ1-1; no D gene can be assigned with confidence. The bases are TGCAGCGTTTATTCGGGCAGGAACGCTGAAGCTTTCTTT. The translation is CSVYSGRNAEAFF.